These 3 T cell receptor beta chains were sequenced from one sample in a study of Graves' ophthalmopathy and Graves' hyperthyroidism (dated by TCRdb to the late 2010s). The sequencer was an Illumina HiSeq 2000. For repertoire sequencing, TCR beta CDR3 regions were amplified from RNA transcripts. HTBI primers and the Qiagen OneStep RT-PCR kit were used in a first-round RT-PCR, which was followed by a second-round multiplex PCR, size selection and purification. Using fastp at Q25 and MiXCR, TCRdb reprocessed the public reads and kept productive beta chains. Rows merge per CDR3 protein into single entries with the most common DNA and genes. The table for this sample lists hundreds of thousands of distinct CDR3 sequences; roughly two fifths of them were counted only once. The ten biggest clones cover under 3.5% of the sample. Source material: peripheral blood. The receptors come from an adult man with Graves' ophthalmopathy.

This clonotype was counted ten times or more. V usage is TRBV5-8 and J usage is TRBJ2-5; 9 nucleotides match TRBD1. With 0 bases clipped from V and 12 bases from J, the junction kept 12 bases outside the gene matches. The CDR3 sequence is 15 residues long. CDR1 and CDR2 from the germline V gene are SGHTS and YDEGEE. Written as DNA, the CDR3 is TGTGCCAGCAGCTTGGGGCCTGGGACAGGGTCTCCCAAGTACTTC. Amino acids: CASSLGPGTGSPKYF.

The V and J genes are TRBV24-1 and TRBJ2-1; perhaps TRBD2 as D (5 bases). The V gene's germline CDR1 is KGHDR and CDR2 SFDVKD. V lost 0 bases to trimming and J lost 9 bases, with 14 bases between them. The CDR3 has 15 residues. For the CDR3, the DNA is TGTGCCACCAGTGATTTGCAGGAGGTGGGTGGTGAGCAGTTCTTC. This translates into CATSDLQEVGGEQFF.

The rearrangement uses TRBV5-4 and TRBJ2-7; D gene uncertain. The CDR3 is 14 residues long. Trimming left V 6 bases short and J 4 bases short, with 17 bases between. Germline V lookup: CDR1 SGHNT, CDR2 YYREEE (reference sequence). The CDR3: CASTQDLGFYEQYF. CDR3 bases: TGTGCCAGCACTCAGGACCTCGGTTTTTACGAGCAGTACTTC.